Given below is one TCR beta chain in context. Its antigen is unidentified. This entry comes from a study of cytomegalovirus exposure and HLA in healthy donors. Study results and caveats: Reportedly, cytomegalovirus status was diagnosed with high sensitivity and specificity. There were 160 or so TCR beta chains listed as cytomegalovirus-associated. The CMV antigen specificity of a few CMV-associated chains was confirmed through in vitro analysis.

This CDR3 comprises 13 residues. Germline V lookup: CDR1 MNHEY, CDR2 SMNVEV (reference sequence). The ends lost 7 bases at V and 6 bases at J; junction bases unmatched: 5. The assay was immunoSEQ multiplex PCR, and TCRdb's table has in-frame clones only and misses some. The sample shows fewer than 120,000 clones, approximately 90% of them seen only once. V usage is TRBV27 and J usage is TRBJ1-4; 7 bases agree with TRBD1. The clonotype comes from a woman aged 30 to 39 in good health and CMV-seropositive. The specimen was PBMCs. CDR3 in amino acids: CASTIGQDEKLFF. For the CDR3, the DNA is TGTGCCAGCACTATCGGACAGGATGAAAAACTGTTTTTT.